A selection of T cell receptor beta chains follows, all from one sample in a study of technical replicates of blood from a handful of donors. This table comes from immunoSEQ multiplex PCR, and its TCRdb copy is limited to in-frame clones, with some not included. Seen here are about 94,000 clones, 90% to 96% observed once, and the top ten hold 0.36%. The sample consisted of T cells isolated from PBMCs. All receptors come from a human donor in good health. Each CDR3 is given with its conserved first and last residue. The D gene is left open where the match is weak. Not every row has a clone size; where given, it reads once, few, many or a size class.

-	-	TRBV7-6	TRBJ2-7	TGTGCCAGCAGCTTAGTACTCACCGACTACGGGCAGTACTTC	CASSLVLTDYGQYF
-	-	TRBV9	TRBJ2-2	TGTGCCAGCAGCGTAGGCTCGGGGGCGAACACCGGGGAGCTGTTTTTT	CASSVGSGANTGELFF
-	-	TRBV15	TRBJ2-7	TGTGCCACCAGCGTACTGTCGACTGCCTACGAGCAGTACTTC	CATSVLSTAYEQYF
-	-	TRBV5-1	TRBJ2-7	TGCGCCAGCAGCTTGGGTGACTGGCCCTACGAGCAGTACTTC	CASSLGDWPYEQYF
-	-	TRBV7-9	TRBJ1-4	TGTGCCAGCAGCTTTTCGAAGCAGGATAATGAAAAACTGTTTTTT	CASSFSKQDNEKLFF
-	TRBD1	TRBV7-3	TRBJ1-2	TGTGCCAGCAGCTCAGACAGGGCCTCGAACTATGGCTACACCTTC	CASSSDRASNYGYTF
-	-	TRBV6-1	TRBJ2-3	TGTGCCAGCAGTGAGAGTTTTCGAGATACGCAGTATTTT	CASSESFRDTQYF
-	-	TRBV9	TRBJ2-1	TGTGCCAGCAGCGTTGATCCTAGCTCCTACAATGAGCAGTTCTTC	CASSVDPSSYNEQFF
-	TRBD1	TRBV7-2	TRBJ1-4	TGTGCCAGCAGCTTTGACAGGGGGGAAAAACTGTTTTTT	CASSFDRGEKLFF
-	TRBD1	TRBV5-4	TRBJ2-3	TGTGCCAGCTGGACAGGGATTAGCACAGATACGCAGTATTTT	CASWTGISTDTQYF
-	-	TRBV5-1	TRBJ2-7	TGCGCCAGCAGCTTGGCCCAGGGGATGGCCCCACGTGAGCAGTACTTC	CASSLAQGMAPREQYF
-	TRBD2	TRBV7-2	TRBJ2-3	TGTGCCAGCAGCGGACCGGGACTAGCGGGAGGGAGCACAGATACGCAGTATTTT	CASSGPGLAGGSTDTQYF
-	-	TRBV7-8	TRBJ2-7	TGTGCCAGCAGCTTAATTGAGGACGAGCAGTACTTC	CASSLIEDEQYF
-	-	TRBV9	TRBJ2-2	TGTGCCAGCAGGGGCCCCTCGACCGGGGAGCTGTTTTTT	CASRGPSTGELFF
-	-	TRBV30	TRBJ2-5	TGTGCCTGGACGTCCGGGACTTACCAAGAGACCCAGTACTTC	CAWTSGTYQETQYF
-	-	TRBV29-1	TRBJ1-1	TGCAGCGTAGGAGAGGGAGAAACTGAAGCTTTCTTT	CSVGEGETEAFF
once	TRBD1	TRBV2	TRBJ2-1	TGTGCCAGCAGTGAACCGGGACAGGGGGGCTATGAGCAGTTCTTC	CASSEPGQGGYEQFF
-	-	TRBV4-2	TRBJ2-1	TGTGCCAGCAGCCTCACACAGGGAAATGAGCAGTTCTTC	CASSLTQGNEQFF
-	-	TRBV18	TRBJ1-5	TGTGCCAGCTCACCACTCGGCGCAGGGAATGCTGTGTATAGCAATCAGCCCCAGCATTTT	CASSPLGAGNAVYSNQPQHF
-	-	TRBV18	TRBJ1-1	TGTGCCAGCTCACCAGGAGTCCGCCAGGGCACTGAAGCTTTCTTT	CASSPGVRQGTEAFF
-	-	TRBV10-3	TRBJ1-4	TGTGCCATCAGTGAGTCGCGGGGGAATACTAATGAAAAACTGTTTTTT	CAISESRGNTNEKLFF
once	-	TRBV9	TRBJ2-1	TGTGCCAGCAGCGTAGCTCTTTTCGGGTACAATGAGCAGTTCTTC	CASSVALFGYNEQFF
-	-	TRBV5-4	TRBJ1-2	TGTGCCAGCAGCGTAGCCCCTTTGCGCTACACCTTC	CASSVAPLRYTF
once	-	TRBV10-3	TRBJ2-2	TGTGCCATCAGGGGGCATGAAACCGGGGAGCTGTTTTTT	CAIRGHETGELFF
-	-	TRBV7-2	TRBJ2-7	TGTGCCAGCAGCTTAGCGGGAGTTTACGAGCAGTACTTC	CASSLAGVYEQYF
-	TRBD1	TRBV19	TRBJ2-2	TGTGCCAGTACTGTCGGGACAGGGAACACCGGGGAGCTGTTTTTT	CASTVGTGNTGELFF
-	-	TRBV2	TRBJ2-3	TGTGCCTTGGGCCTCCCTCCAGGTACGCAGTATTTT	CALGLPPGTQYF
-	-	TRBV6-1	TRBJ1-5	TGTGCCAGCAGTGAAGGGGGGGTAGCTCAGCCCCAGCATTTT	CASSEGGVAQPQHF
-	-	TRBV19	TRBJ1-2	TGTGCCAGTAGTAACCTTAAATTGACTTCCAATGGCTACACCTTC	CASSNLKLTSNGYTF
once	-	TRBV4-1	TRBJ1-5	TGCGCCAGCACTGACAGATTATATAGCAATCAGCCCCAGCATTTT	CASTDRLYSNQPQHF
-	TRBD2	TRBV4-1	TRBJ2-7	TGCGCCAGCAGCCCTAACCTAGCGGATTTCTCCTACGAGCAGTACTTC	CASSPNLADFSYEQYF
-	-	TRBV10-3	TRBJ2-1	TGTGCCATCAGTGAGTCCGAAAGCGGGTTGGGCCCTAATGAGCAGTTCTTC	CAISESESGLGPNEQFF
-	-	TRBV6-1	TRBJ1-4	TGTGCCAGCAGTTTCCCCGGGACAAGTGAAAAACTGTTTTTT	CASSFPGTSEKLFF